Listed below are T cell receptor beta chains from one sample, sequenced in a study of beta chain features in type 1 diabetes. Data came from immunoSEQ multiplex PCR; TCRdb stores just in-frame clones and leaves some out. The sample lists roughly 240,000 clones, over 12% occurring once. Specimen: naive CD4+ T cells from blood. The receptors here all came from a woman between 35 and 50 years old in good health. CDR3s include the opening cysteine and the closing phenylalanine or tryptophan.

TRBV5-1,TRBJ1-1,CASSLVASNTEAFF
TRBV6-5,TRBJ2-2,CAGRQAANTGELFF
TRBV5-4,TRBJ2-1,CASSLASPNEQFF
TRBV5-4,TRBJ2-5,CASSRQIAGARETQYF
TRBV18,TRBJ1-5,CASSPSYQGQPQHF
TRBV5-1,TRBJ1-2,CASSNGQVYGYTF
TRBV15,TRBJ2-1,CATSREGLAGAEQFF
TRBV7-2,TRBJ2-1,CASSLALSRDEQFF
TRBV7-9,TRBJ1-4,CASSIGLTKGEKLFF
TRBV18,TRBJ1-1,CASSPIGGAETEAFF
TRBV10-3,TRBJ2-7,CAIRPSGGADEQYF
TRBV4-1,TRBJ2-3,CASSQGGGDTQYF
TRBV5-1,TRBJ1-1,CASSLALQGQGTEAFF
TRBV5-1,TRBJ2-7,CASSSVYEQYF
TRBV7-2,TRBJ2-3,CASSPRGGAFFTDTQYF
TRBV2,TRBJ1-2,CASSATGGYGYTF